These 30 T cell receptor beta chains came from one sample sequenced in a study of T cell responses to AZD1222 COVID-19 vaccine. This table comes from immunoSEQ multiplex PCR, and its TCRdb copy is limited to in-frame clones, with some not included. The table has more than 150,000 clones, around 90% seen once. The sample was peripheral blood, taken on day 0 of AZD1222 vaccination. These receptor sequences come from an adult in good health.

The genes are TRBV30 and TRBJ1-6; no definite D call. V dropped 4 bases and J dropped 7 bases, with 17 bases sitting between them. CDR1 is GTSNPN, CDR2 SVGIG, per germline (reference sequence). CDR3 length equals 15 residues. The CDR3 protein is CAWNTPGFENSPLHF. CDR3 in DNA: TGTGCCTGGAACACCCCGGGCTTCGAGAATTCACCCCTCCACTTT.

J is TRBJ1-2 and V is TRBV5-1; D uncertain. The CDR3 has 14 residues. Germline V CDR1 and CDR2: SGHRS, YFSETQ. Trimming pared 1 base from V and 0 bases from J, leaving 7 bases between. The CDR3 here is CASSLTLTNYGYTF. In DNA form, the CDR3 reads TGCGCCAGCAGCTTGACATTGACTAACTATGGCTACACCTTC.

The V and J genes are TRBV5-1 and TRBJ2-3; 7 bases are shared with TRBD2. J gave up 5 bases and V 1 base, and 7 bases lay outside the gene matches. CDR1 and CDR2 from the germline V gene are SGHRS and YFSETQ. CDR3 length: 15 amino acids. The chain's CDR3 is CASSLRAGKQDTQYF. For the CDR3, the DNA is TGCGCCAGCAGCTTGAGAGCGGGGAAGCAAGATACGCAGTATTTT.

V usage is TRBV28 and J usage is TRBJ1-3; 7 nucleotides align to TRBD1. The germline gives CDR1 MDHEN, CDR2 SYDVKM. Trimming cost V 1 base and J 2 bases; bases outside gene matches: 5. This CDR3 has 16 residues. CDR3 protein: CASSLSPGTAGNTIYF. CDR3 nucleotide sequence: TGTGCCAGCAGTTTATCCCCCGGGACAGCTGGAAACACCATATATTTT.

J is TRBJ2-3 and V is TRBV7-3; a weak D match, TRBD2 (6 bases). V lost 4 bases, J lost 2 bases, and 10 bases lay in between. The CDR3 contains 14 residues. CDR1 is SGHTA, CDR2 FQGTGA, per germline. CDR3 amino acids: CASSSRDFTDTQYF. The CDR3 bases are TGTGCCAGCAGCTCAAGGGACTTCACAGATACGCAGTATTTT.

V is TRBV27 and J is TRBJ1-2; 7 bases fit TRBD1. This CDR3 is 15 amino acids long. The germline V gene has CDR1 MNHEY and CDR2 SMNVEV (reference sequence). Germline trimming cut 5 bases from V and 5 bases from J; bases unmatched to any gene: 11. CDR3 loop: CASSPLYQTGYGYTF. The CDR3 DNA sequence: TGTGCCAGCAGTCCTTTATACCAGACAGGGTATGGCTACACCTTC.

This clone appeared once. The genes are TRBV11-3 and TRBJ2-1; D assignment may be TRBD1 or TRBD2 (5 bases each). The germline gives CDR1 SGHNT, CDR2 YENEEA. Trimming took 0 bases from V and 9 from J, leaving 15 bases between them. The CDR3 covers 15 residues. In DNA form, the CDR3 reads TGTGCCAGCAGCTTAGAGCTAGGTGTTGGGGGTGAGCAGTTCTTC. Protein: CASSLELGVGGEQFF.

The rearrangement links TRBV6-9 to TRBJ2-6, with D possibly being TRBD1 or TRBD2 (5 bases each). Per the germline V gene, CDR1 is MNHGY and CDR2 is SVAAGI. V shed 2 bases and J shed 1 base, with 30 bases lying between them. This CDR3 has 23 residues. CDR3 sequence (DNA): TGTGCCAGCAGTTATCGGGCAACCCCGAACAGGAGCGGATCCCTGTCTGGGGCCAACGTCCTGACTTTC. Encoded protein: CASSYRATPNRSGSLSGANVLTF.

The rearrangement uses TRBV7-9 and TRBJ2-7, with D unclear. This CDR3 spans 13 amino acids. Germline V lookup: CDR1 SEHNR, CDR2 FQNEAQ (reference sequence). Trimming left V 3 bases short and J 1 base short, with 7 bases between. CDR3 in amino acids: CASSFQESYEQYF. The CDR3 DNA sequence: TGTGCCAGCAGCTTTCAGGAGTCCTACGAGCAGTACTTC.

The rearrangement uses TRBV12-3 or TRBV12-4 and TRBJ1-2; D is perhaps TRBD1 (5 bases). The V and J ends lost 6 bases and 4 bases respectively, with 12 bases between them. The CDR3 covers 13 residues. The CDR3 DNA sequence: TGTGCCAGCAGCGACAGCGGAGGCTATGGCTACACCTTC. Its protein product is CASSDSGGYGYTF.

The chain employs TRBV10-3 and TRBJ1-3; a possible D gene is TRBD1 (5 bases). The V end lost 3 bases, the J end lost 1 base, and 19 bases lay between the germline ends. The CDR3 has 18 amino acids. Germline V CDR1 and CDR2: ENHRY, SYGVKD. CDR3 region: CAISDPDIITGSGNTIYF. CDR3 DNA: TGTGCCATCAGTGACCCAGACATTATTACAGGATCTGGAAACACCATATATTTT.

The genes are TRBV3-1 (or the pseudogene TRBV3-2) and TRBJ2-5; D may correspond to TRBD1 or TRBD2 (5 bases each). CDR1 and CDR2 from the germline V gene are LGHDT and YNNKEL (reference sequence). CDR3 length: 15 residues. With 4 bases removed from V and 4 bases from J, the gap between germline ends came to 16 bases. This CDR3 reads CASSRRGEGLETQYF. As DNA, the CDR3 is TGTGCCAGCAGCCGACGAGGTGAGGGGCTAGAGACCCAGTACTTC.

The chain recombines TRBV5-1 with TRBJ2-3, with TRBD2 matching over 15 bases. V lost 4 bases to trimming and J lost 0 bases; unmatched junction nucleotides: 3. CDR1 is SGHRS, CDR2 YFSETQ, per germline. CDR3 length: 17 residues. The CDR3 nucleotides read TGCGCCAGCAGCCCTGGGACTAGCGGGAGGAGCACAGATACGCAGTATTTT. Translated, it gives CASSPGTSGRSTDTQYF.

The sample holds one count of this clone. The rearrangement uses TRBV10-1 and TRBJ2-7, with D perhaps matching TRBD1 or TRBD2 (5 bases each). V lost 0 bases to trimming and J lost 9 bases, with 12 bases between them. Germline CDR1 and CDR2: WNHNN and SYGVQD (reference sequence). This CDR3 comprises 13 residues. CDR3 nucleotides: TGCGCCAGCAGTGAGTCGAGAGGGACGGGGCAGTACTTC. Protein product: CASSESRGTGQYF.

The V and J genes are TRBV12-3 or TRBV12-4 and TRBJ1-3, with D uncertain. Trimming took off 7 bases at V and 4 bases at J, with 8 bases between the two ends. The CDR3 loop spans 12 amino acids. The chain's CDR3 is CASIQQGNTIYF. In DNA form, the CDR3 reads TGTGCCAGCATCCAACAGGGAAACACCATATATTTT.

This chain connects TRBV10-2 to TRBJ1-3; D is ambiguous. This CDR3 has 15 residues. Trimming left V 2 bases short and J 2 bases short, with 10 bases between. Per germline, CDR1 WSHSY and CDR2 SAAADI. The CDR3 DNA reads as TGCGCCAGCAGTGAGGGGATCGAAACTGGAAACACCATATATTTT. Amino acid sequence: CASSEGIETGNTIYF.

V is TRBV6-5 and J is TRBJ1-1, with D unclear. V was shortened by 2 bases and J by 1 base, with 5 bases between the two germline ends. The CDR3 length is 13 residues. CDR1 is MNHEY, CDR2 SVGAGI, per germline. This CDR3 is CASSYGWNTEAFF. In DNA, the CDR3 is TGTGCCAGCAGTTACGGCTGGAACACTGAAGCTTTCTTT.

The gene calls are TRBV3-1 (or the pseudogene TRBV3-2) and TRBJ2-7, with D uncertain. This CDR3 region has 13 residues. Per the germline V gene, CDR1 is LGHDT and CDR2 is YNNKEL (reference sequence). The V gene lost 4 bases and the J gene lost 4 bases, with 11 bases spanning the gap. In DNA, the CDR3 is TGTGCCAGCAGCCCCCTTGTGGGTTACGAGCAGTACTTC. This sequence encodes CASSPLVGYEQYF.

The gene calls are TRBV18 and TRBJ1-1; D is undetermined. With 3 bases removed from V and 0 bases from J, the gap between germline ends came to 14 bases. Germline assignment: CDR1 KGHSH and CDR2 LQKENI. This CDR3 has 16 residues. CDR3 sequence: CASSPGQVAMNTEAFF. The DNA of the CDR3 is TGTGCCAGCTCACCTGGGCAGGTGGCAATGAACACTGAAGCTTTCTTT.

This chain connects TRBV6-5 to TRBJ1-4; D may be TRBD1 (6 bases). The CDR3 is 11 amino acids. The ends were cut back, 5 bases at V and 10 bases at J, with 8 bases in the middle. Germline CDR1 and CDR2: MNHEY and SVGAGI. The CDR3 nucleotides are TGTGCCAGCAGTAAACAGGGAAAACTGTTTTTT. Protein product: CASSKQGKLFF.

The V call is TRBV5-4, the J call TRBJ1-3; possibly TRBD1 for D (6 bases). Germline V lookup: CDR1 SGHNT, CDR2 YYREEE (reference sequence). The CDR3 is 16 amino acids. Between the trimmed V and J ends, which lost 4 bases and 0 bases, there was a span of 14 bases. The CDR3 sequence is CASSQKGGLSGNTIYF. The CDR3 bases are TGTGCCAGCAGCCAAAAGGGGGGACTCTCTGGAAACACCATATATTTT.

This chain connects TRBV24-1 to TRBJ2-1, with 7 bases identical to TRBD1. The CDR3 runs 13 residues. Germline CDR1 is KGHDR and CDR2 is SFDVKD. V shed 11 bases, J shed 4 bases, and the junction held 7 bases outside the gene matches. In nucleotides, the CDR3 is TGTGCCAGCGCGACAGGGCGGTACAATGAGCAGTTCTTC. As protein: CASATGRYNEQFF.

The chain couples TRBV19 to TRBJ2-2; a weak D match, TRBD1 (6 bases). In germline, CDR1 is LNHDA, CDR2 SQIVND (reference sequence). V was pared by 10 bases and J by 1 base, with 13 bases between. This CDR3 has 14 residues. The CDR3 region has the DNA TGTGCCACTAGAAGGGGGTGGAACACCGGGGAGCTGTTTTTT. Translated, it gives CATRRGWNTGELFF.

This clone was seen a handful of times. The chain recombines TRBV5-4 with TRBJ2-2, with D perhaps matching TRBD2 (6 bases). The CDR3 extends over 17 amino acids. V shed 5 bases and J shed 2 bases, with 19 bases lying between them. The germline V gene has CDR1 SGHNT and CDR2 YYREEE (reference sequence). CDR3 amino acids: CASRPGTGGVNTGELFF. CDR3 coding DNA: TGTGCCAGCAGACCCGGGACTGGTGGGGTAAACACCGGGGAGCTGTTTTTT.

The chain has TRBV30 and TRBJ1-1; TRBD1 is a possible D gene (6 bases). The CDR3 is made up of 14 amino acids. The V end lost 1 base, the J end lost 3 bases, and 12 bases lay between the germline ends. The germline gives CDR1 GTSNPN, CDR2 SVGIG (reference sequence). CDR3 in DNA: TGTGCCTGGAGTGGGAGGGGGTTTTACACTGAAGCTTTCTTT. Translated: CAWSGRGFYTEAFF.

The rearrangement joins TRBV5-1 to TRBJ1-1, with TRBD1 identical over 9 bases. J was trimmed by 1 base and V by 4 bases; bases with no gene match: 5. The CDR3 loop spans 15 amino acids. The V gene's germline CDR1 is SGHRS and CDR2 YFSETQ. CDR3: CASSPWTGENTEAFF. The CDR3 bases are TGCGCCAGCAGCCCGTGGACAGGGGAGAACACTGAAGCTTTCTTT.

This chain links TRBV5-1 with TRBJ1-1; no reliable D call. Trimming removed 2 bases from V and 1 base from J, with 9 bases in between. The CDR3 is 14 residues long. CDR1 and CDR2 (germline): SGHRS, YFSETQ. The CDR3 DNA reads TGCGCCAGCAGCTTTGTCTTGGGGAACACTGAAGCTTTCTTT. Protein product: CASSFVLGNTEAFF.

The chain combines TRBV30 with TRBJ1-6, with TRBD1 matching over 8 bases. The CDR3 consists of 17 residues. V lost 3 bases and J lost 0; bases outside the gene matches: 7. Germline CDR1 reads GTSNPN; CDR2 reads SVGIG (reference sequence). The CDR3 nucleotides read TGTGCCTGGAGCAGGACAGGGCCGAGCTCCTATAATTCACCCCTCCACTTT. Translating it yields CAWSRTGPSSYNSPLHF.

This rearrangement joins TRBV11-2 to TRBJ2-7, with 8 bases that match TRBD2. Germline-derived CDR1 and CDR2 are SGHAT and FQNNGV. Losses at the gene ends were 6 bases for V and 3 bases for J; bases not matched to a gene: 10. The CDR3 contains 15 residues. CDR3 sequence: CASRNEVGLDYEQYF. DNA for the CDR3: TGTGCCAGCAGGAACGAGGTGGGACTAGACTACGAGCAGTACTTC.

The chain couples TRBV7-8 to TRBJ2-7; D is ambiguous. The germline CDR1 and CDR2 sequences are SGHVS and FQNEAQ. The CDR3 has 13 residues. V was shortened by 2 bases and J by 3 bases, with 8 bases between the two germline ends. CDR3 sequence reads: CASSLSKNYEQYF. The CDR3 region has the DNA TGTGCCAGCAGCTTAAGCAAGAACTACGAGCAGTACTTC.